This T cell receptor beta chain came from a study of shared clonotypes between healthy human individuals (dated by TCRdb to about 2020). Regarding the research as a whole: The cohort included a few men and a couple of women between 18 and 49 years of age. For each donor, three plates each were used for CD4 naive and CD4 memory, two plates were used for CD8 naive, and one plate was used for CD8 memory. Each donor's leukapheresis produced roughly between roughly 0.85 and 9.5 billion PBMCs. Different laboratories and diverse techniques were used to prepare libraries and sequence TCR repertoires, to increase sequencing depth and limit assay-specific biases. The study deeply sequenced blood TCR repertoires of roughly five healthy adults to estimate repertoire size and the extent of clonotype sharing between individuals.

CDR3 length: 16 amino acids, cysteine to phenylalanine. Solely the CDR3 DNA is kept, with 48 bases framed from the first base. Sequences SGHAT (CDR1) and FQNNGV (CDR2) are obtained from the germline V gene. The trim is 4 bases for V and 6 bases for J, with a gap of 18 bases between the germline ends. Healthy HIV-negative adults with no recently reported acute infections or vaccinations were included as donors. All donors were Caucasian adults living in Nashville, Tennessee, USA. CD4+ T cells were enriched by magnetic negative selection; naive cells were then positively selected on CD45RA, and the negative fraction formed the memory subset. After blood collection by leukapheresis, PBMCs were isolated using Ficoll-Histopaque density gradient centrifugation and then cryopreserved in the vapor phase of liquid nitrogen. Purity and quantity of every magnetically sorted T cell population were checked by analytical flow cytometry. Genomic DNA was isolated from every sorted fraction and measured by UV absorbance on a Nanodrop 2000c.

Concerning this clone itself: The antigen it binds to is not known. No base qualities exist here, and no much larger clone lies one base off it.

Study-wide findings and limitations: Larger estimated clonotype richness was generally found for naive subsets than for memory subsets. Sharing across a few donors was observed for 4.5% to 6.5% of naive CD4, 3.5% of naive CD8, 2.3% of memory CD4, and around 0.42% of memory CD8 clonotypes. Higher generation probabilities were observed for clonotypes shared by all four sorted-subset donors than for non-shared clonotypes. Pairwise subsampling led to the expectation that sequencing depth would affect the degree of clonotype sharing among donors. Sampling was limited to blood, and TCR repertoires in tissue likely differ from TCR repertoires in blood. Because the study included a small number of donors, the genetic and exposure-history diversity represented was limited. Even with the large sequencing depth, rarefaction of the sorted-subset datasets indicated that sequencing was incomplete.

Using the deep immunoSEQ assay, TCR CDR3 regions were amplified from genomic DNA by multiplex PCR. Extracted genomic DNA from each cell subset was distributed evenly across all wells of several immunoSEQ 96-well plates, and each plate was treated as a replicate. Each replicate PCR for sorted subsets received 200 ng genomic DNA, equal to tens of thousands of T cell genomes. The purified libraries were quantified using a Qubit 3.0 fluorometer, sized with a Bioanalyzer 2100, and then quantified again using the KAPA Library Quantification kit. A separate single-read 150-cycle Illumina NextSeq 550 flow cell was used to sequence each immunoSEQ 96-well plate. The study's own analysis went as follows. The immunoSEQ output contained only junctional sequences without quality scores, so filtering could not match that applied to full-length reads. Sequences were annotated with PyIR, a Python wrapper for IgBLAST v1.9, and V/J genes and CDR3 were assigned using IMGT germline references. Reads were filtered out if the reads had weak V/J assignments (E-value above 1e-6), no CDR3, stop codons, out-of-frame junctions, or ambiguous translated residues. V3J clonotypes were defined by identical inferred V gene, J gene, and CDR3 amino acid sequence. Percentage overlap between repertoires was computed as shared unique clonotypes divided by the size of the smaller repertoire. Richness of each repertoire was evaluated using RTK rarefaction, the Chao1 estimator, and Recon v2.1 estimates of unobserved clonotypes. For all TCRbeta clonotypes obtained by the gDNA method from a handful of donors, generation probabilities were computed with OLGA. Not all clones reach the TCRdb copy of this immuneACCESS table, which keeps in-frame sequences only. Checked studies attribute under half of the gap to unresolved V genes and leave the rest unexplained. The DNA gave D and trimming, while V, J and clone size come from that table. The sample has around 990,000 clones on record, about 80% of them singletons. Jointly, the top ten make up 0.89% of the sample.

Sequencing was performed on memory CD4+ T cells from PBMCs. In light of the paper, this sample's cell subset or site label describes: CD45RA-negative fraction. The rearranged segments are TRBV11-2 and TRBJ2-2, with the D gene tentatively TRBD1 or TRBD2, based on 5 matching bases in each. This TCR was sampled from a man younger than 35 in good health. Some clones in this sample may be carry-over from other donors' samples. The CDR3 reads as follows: CASSYTGTPGAGELFF. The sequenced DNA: TGTGCCAGCAGCTATACCGGGACCCCTGGGGCCGGGGAGCTGTTTTTT.